What follows are 13 T cell receptor beta chains derived from one specimen sequenced in a study of metastatic and nonmetastatic thyroid tumors. Nobody among the patients had been given any treatment before thyroid surgery. Through MiXCR, TCRdb re-clonotyped the PCR reads. The sample contains some 31,000 clones, approximately 7% of which appear only once. The sequenced sample consisted of blood. These TCRs come from a female donor with papillary thyroid cancer or a benign thyroid nodule (not recorded which). Some clones in this sample may be carry-over from other donors' samples.

This clone has ten or more counts. This rearrangement joins TRBV11-2 to TRBJ1-3; D not certain. This CDR3 contains 15 residues. In germline, CDR1 is SGHAT, CDR2 FQNNGV. Trimming shortened V by 2 bases and J by 4 bases, and 12 bases separated the two germline ends. The CDR3 spells CASSLLEDPGNTIYF. The CDR3 DNA reads TGTGCCAGCAGCTTATTGGAGGATCCCGGAAACACCATATATTTT.

The sample holds many counts of this clone. V is TRBV28 and J is TRBJ2-3; TRBD1 might be the D (6 bases). Trimming cost V 5 bases and J 4 bases, with 16 bases left between them. The CDR3 spans 15 residues. Germline CDR1 reads MDHEN; CDR2 reads SYDVKM. CDR3 DNA: TGTGCCAGCAGTGGAACAGGGATAGGGTCAGATACGCAGTATTTT. This sequence encodes CASSGTGIGSDTQYF.

This clone showed up many times. The chain is built from TRBV6-4 and TRBJ2-2, with 7 bases aligning to TRBD2. This CDR3 region has 13 residues. Unmatched junction bases numbered 2, after V lost 3 bases and J lost 7 bases. The germline gives CDR1 MRHNA, CDR2 SNTAGT. CDR3 coding DNA: TGTGCCAGCAGTGATGGGGAGGGCGGGGAGCTGTTTTTT. It encodes CASSDGEGGELFF.

This clone was detected only a few times. Here the CDR3 DNA reads TGCAGTGCCAGTTCAGGAATTGGTGAAAAACTGTTTTTT. Its protein product is CSASSGIGEKLFF. The rearrangement links TRBV20-1 to TRBJ1-4, with D unclear. Trimming took off 6 bases at V and 7 bases at J, with 15 bases between the two ends. The length of the CDR3 is 13 residues. Germline V CDR1 and CDR2: DFQATT, SNEGSKA (reference sequence).

This clone showed up many times. The chain recombines TRBV6-1 with TRBJ2-5; TRBD2 is a possible D gene (7 bases). Trimming removed 8 bases from V and 7 bases from J, with 17 bases in between. CDR3 size: 13 residues. CDR1 MNHNS and CDR2 SASEGT come from the germline V gene. For the CDR3, the DNA is TGTGCCAGCCGGATTCGAGGGGGGGGGACCCAGTACTTC. Translation gives CASRIRGGGTQYF.

This clone was found many times. The rearrangement joins TRBV5-4 to TRBJ1-1, with a weak D call TRBD1 (6 bases). The CDR3 is 18 residues long. V was trimmed by 3 bases and J by 0 bases, leaving 21 bases between them. Germline CDR1 SGHNT, CDR2 YYREEE (reference sequence). CDR3: CASSSFGRGMGMNTEAFF. The CDR3 DNA reads TGTGCCAGCAGCTCGTTCGGAAGGGGGATGGGAATGAACACTGAAGCTTTCTTT.

In this sample, this clone turned up many times. This chain links TRBV4-1 with TRBJ2-1; either TRBD1 or TRBD2 may supply D (5 bases each). CDR1 is MGHRA and CDR2 is YSYEKL in the germline V gene. Trimming took off 1 base at V and 2 bases at J, with 15 bases between the two ends. This CDR3 spans 17 amino acids. The chain's CDR3 is CASSQGRGGSTYNEQFF. The DNA for the CDR3 is TGCGCCAGCAGCCAAGGAAGGGGCGGGTCGACCTACAATGAGCAGTTCTTC.

Many counts were recorded for this clone. J is TRBJ2-7 and V is TRBV4-2; D is perhaps TRBD2 (5 bases). Trimming took off 4 bases at V and 1 base at J, with 20 bases between the two ends. This CDR3 is 17 amino acids long. Germline V CDR1 and CDR2: LGHNA, YNFKEQ. The CDR3 here is CASSRKNRRGKSYEQYF. CDR3 nucleotide sequence: TGTGCCAGCAGCCGAAAGAACCGTCGGGGTAAATCCTACGAGCAGTACTTC.

This clone has at least ten counts. The V call is TRBV19, the J call TRBJ1-5; 8 nucleotides agree with TRBD1. Unmatched junction bases numbered 8, after V lost 4 bases and J lost 9 bases. The CDR3 has 14 residues. From germline, CDR1 is LNHDA and CDR2 SQIVND (reference sequence). CDR3 nucleotide sequence: TGTGCCAGTAGTACGGACAGGGTTCAAGGGCCCCAGCATTTT. Its protein is CASSTDRVQGPQHF.

In its sample, this clone was seen many times. The chain combines TRBV7-8 with TRBJ2-1; D unresolved. The germline gives CDR1 SGHVS, CDR2 FQNEAQ. Trimming took off 1 base at V and 5 bases at J, with 12 bases between the two ends. The CDR3 has 15 residues. Here the CDR3 reads CASSLVRLRDNEQFF. The CDR3 bases are TGTGCCAGCAGCTTAGTTAGATTACGGGACAATGAGCAGTTCTTC.

This clone has at least ten counts. The chain carries TRBV5-8 and TRBJ1-4; 8 positions agree with TRBD1. Trimming took 2 bases from V and 7 from J; bases not matched to a gene: 7. This CDR3 region has 15 residues. Germline-derived CDR1 and CDR2 are SGHTS and YDEGEE. CDR3 residues: CASSFLGQGSEKLFF. DNA for the CDR3: TGTGCCAGCAGCTTTTTAGGACAGGGCAGTGAAAAACTGTTTTTT.

The sample holds many counts of this clone. The chain is built from TRBV28 and TRBJ2-1, with 9 positions matching TRBD1. The V and J ends lost 5 bases and 6 bases, in that order; junction bases with no gene match: 14. This CDR3 region has 17 residues. From germline, CDR1 is MDHEN and CDR2 SYDVKM. Here the CDR3 DNA reads TGTGCCAGCAGTCCCCCACCGTGGGACAGGGTAATCAATGAGCAGTTCTTC. This sequence encodes CASSPPPWDRVINEQFF.

This clone was detected ten times or more. The CDR3 DNA follows: TGTGCCAGCACGGACATGGTTCCAAGTGGCGGGACAGTAGCCAAAAACATTCAGTACTTC. Its translation: CASTDMVPSGGTVAKNIQYF. The chain carries TRBV6-4 and TRBJ2-4, with TRBD1 as a possible D gene (7 bases). The CDR3 runs 20 residues. V lost 7 bases and J lost 0, with 28 bases in between. Germline V gene sequence: CDR1 MRHNA, CDR2 SNTAGT.